This T cell receptor (beta chain) emerged from a study of PD-1 blockade in classical Hodgkin lymphoma. Exposure to brentuximab vedotin varied, and each patient had relapsed following autologous stem cell transplantation. CDR3 size: 14 residues. CDR1 MGHDK and CDR2 SYGVNS come from the germline V gene. V gave up 8 bases and J gave up 1 base, with 14 bases separating them. Some clones are missing from TCRdb's copy, which holds only in-frame ones; the method was immunoSEQ multiplex PCR. The sample comprises 20,000 to 25,000 clones, around 67% of which are singletons, and roughly 25% rests with the top ten.

This specimen consisted of peripheral blood mononuclear cells (PBMCs), obtained before the second cycle of nivolumab. This clonotype originated in a human donor with classical Hodgkin lymphoma. V is TRBV25-1 and J is TRBJ1-1; a possible D gene is TRBD1 (5 bases). The CDR3 loop is CASGAGTANTEAFF. The CDR3 DNA reads as TGTGCCAGCGGGGCCGGGACTGCGAACACTGAAGCTTTCTTT. The variable domain in full, completed from reference TRBV25-1 and TRBJ1-1, reads EADIYQTPRYLVIGTGKKITLECSQTMGHDKMYWYQQDPGMELHLIHYSYGVNSTEKGDLSSESTVSRIRTEHFPLTLESARPSHTSQYLCASGAGTANTEAFFGQGTRLTVV.